This T cell receptor (beta chain) was sequenced for a study of cytomegalovirus exposure and HLA in healthy donors. The germline V gene has CDR1 SQVTM and CDR2 ANQGSEA. Trimming removed 7 bases at V and 2 bases at J, with 17 bases between. The CDR3 totals 14 residues. Assay: immunoSEQ multiplex PCR; the TCRdb copy retains only in-frame clones and omits some. The data hold under 200,000 clones, with about 90% observed a single time. The TCR was taken from a woman between 18 and 29 years old in good health and CMV-seropositive. The sequenced material came from PBMCs. V usage is TRBV29-1 and J usage is TRBJ1-1; D possibly corresponds to TRBD1 (5 bases). CDR3 protein: CSARWSGGNTEAFF. The CDR3 DNA is TGCAGCGCTAGATGGTCGGGGGGTAACACTGAAGCTTTCTTT.